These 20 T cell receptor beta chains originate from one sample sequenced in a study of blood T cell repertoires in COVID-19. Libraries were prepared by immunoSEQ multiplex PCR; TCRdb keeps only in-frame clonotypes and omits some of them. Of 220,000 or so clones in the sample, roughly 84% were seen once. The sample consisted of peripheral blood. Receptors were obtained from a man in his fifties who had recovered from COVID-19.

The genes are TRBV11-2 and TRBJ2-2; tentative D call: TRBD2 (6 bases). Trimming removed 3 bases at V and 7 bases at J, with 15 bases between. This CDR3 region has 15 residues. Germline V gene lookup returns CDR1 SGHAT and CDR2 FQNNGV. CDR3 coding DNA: TGTGCCAGCAGCTTTCTATCCGGGAGAATCGGGGAGCTGTTTTTT. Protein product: CASSFLSGRIGELFF.

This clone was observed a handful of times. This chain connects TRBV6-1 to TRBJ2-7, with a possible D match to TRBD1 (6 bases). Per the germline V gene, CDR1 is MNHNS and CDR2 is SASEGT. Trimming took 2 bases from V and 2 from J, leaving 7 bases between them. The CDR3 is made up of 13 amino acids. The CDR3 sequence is CASSERDTYEQYF. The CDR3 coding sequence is TGTGCCAGCAGTGAAAGGGACACCTACGAGCAGTACTTC.

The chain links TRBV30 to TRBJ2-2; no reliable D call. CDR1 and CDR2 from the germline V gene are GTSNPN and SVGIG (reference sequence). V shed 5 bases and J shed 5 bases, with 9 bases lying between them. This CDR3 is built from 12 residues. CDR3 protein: CAWALTTGELFF. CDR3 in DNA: TGTGCCTGGGCTCTAACGACCGGGGAGCTGTTTTTT.

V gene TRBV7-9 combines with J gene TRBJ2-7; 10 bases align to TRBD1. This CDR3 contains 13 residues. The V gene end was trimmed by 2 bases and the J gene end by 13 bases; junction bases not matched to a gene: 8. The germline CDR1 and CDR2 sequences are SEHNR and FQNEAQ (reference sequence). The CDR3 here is CASSLSGQGNPYF. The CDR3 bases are TGTGCCAGCAGCTTATCGGGACAGGGGAATCCTTACTTC.

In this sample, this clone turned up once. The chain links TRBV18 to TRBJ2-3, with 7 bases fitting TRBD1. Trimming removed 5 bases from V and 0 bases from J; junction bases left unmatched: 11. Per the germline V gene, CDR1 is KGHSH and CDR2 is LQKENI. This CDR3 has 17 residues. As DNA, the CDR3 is TGTGCCAGCTCATATTACTCGGGACAGACTAGCACAGATACGCAGTATTTT. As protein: CASSYYSGQTSTDTQYF.

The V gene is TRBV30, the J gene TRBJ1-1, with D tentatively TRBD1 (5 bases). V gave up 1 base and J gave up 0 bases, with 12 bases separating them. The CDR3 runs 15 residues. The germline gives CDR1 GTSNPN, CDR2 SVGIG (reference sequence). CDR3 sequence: CAWSGSGGVNTEAFF. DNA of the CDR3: TGTGCCTGGAGTGGCTCCGGAGGGGTGAACACTGAAGCTTTCTTT.

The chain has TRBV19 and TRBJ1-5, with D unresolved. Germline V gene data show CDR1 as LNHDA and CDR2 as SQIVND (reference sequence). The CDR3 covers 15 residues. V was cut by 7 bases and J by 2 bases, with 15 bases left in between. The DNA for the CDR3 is TGTGCCAGTACCCGAAAGGGAGTAGGCAATCAGCCCCAGCATTTT. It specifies CASTRKGVGNQPQHF. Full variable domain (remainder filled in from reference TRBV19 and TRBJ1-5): DGGITQSPKYLFRKEGQNVTLSCEQNLNHDAMYWYRQDPGQGLRLIYYSQIVNDFQKGDIAEGYSVSREKKESFPLTVTSAQKNPTAFYLCASTRKGVGNQPQHFGDGTRLSIL.

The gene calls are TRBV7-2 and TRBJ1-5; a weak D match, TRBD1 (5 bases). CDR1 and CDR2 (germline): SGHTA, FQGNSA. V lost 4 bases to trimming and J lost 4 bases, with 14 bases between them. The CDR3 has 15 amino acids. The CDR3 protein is CASSSEWGLNQPQHF. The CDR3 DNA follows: TGTGCCAGCAGCTCCGAGTGGGGCCTGAATCAGCCCCAGCATTTT.

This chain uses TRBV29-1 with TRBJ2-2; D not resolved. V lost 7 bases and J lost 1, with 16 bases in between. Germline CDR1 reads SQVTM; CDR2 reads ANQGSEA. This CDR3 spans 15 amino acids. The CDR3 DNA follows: TGCAGCGCCCGCCGAGCTTCCGGGAACACCGGGGAGCTGTTTTTT. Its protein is CSARRASGNTGELFF.

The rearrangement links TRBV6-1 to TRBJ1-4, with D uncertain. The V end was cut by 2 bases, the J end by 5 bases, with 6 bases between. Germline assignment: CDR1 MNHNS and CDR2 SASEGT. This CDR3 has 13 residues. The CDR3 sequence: CASSETRNEKLFF. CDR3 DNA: TGTGCCAGCAGTGAAACGCGCAATGAAAAACTGTTTTTT.

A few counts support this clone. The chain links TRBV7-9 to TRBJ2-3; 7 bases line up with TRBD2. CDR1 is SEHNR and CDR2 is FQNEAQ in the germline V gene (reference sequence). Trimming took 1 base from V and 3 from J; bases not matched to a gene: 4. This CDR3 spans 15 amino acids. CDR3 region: CASSLVAGGTDTQYF. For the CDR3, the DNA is TGTGCCAGCAGCTTAGTAGCGGGCGGGACAGATACGCAGTATTTT.

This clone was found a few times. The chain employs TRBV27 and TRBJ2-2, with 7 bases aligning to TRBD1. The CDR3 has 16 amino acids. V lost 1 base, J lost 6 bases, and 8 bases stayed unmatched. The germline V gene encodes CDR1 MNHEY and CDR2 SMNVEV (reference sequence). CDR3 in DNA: TGTGCCAGCAGTTTATTTGGCAGGGGGTTAGCCGGGGAGCTGTTTTTT. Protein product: CASSLFGRGLAGELFF.

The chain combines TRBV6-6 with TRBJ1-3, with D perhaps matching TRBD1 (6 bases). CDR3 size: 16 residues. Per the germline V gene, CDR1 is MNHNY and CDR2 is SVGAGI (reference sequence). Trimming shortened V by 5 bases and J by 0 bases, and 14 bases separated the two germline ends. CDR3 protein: CASSRSAGDSGNTIYF. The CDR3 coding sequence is TGTGCCAGCAGTCGATCGGCAGGGGACTCTGGAAACACCATATATTTT.

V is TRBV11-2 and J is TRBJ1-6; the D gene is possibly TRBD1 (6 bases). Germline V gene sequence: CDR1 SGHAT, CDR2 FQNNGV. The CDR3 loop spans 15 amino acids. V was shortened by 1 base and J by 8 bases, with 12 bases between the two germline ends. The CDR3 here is CASSLGGHRHSPLHF. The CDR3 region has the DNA TGTGCCAGCAGCTTAGGGGGGCACAGACATTCACCCCTCCACTTT.

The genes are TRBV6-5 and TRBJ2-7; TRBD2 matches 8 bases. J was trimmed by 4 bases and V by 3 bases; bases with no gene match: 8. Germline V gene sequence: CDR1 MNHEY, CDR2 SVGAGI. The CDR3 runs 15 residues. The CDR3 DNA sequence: TGTGCCAGCAGTTATCTTGCGGGAGGACGGTACGAGCAGTACTTC. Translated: CASSYLAGGRYEQYF.

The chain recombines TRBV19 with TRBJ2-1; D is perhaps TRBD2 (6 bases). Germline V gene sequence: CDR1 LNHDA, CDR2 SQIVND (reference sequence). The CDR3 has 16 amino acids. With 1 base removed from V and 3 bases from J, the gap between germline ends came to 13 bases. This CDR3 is CASSIVRGGIYNEQFF. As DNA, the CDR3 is TGTGCCAGTAGTATAGTTCGGGGCGGGATCTACAATGAGCAGTTCTTC.

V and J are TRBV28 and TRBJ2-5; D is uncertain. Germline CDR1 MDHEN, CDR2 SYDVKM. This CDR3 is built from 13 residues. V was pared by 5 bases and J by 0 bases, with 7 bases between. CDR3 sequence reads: CASSPQNQETQYF. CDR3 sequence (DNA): TGTGCCAGCAGTCCCCAGAACCAAGAGACCCAGTACTTC.

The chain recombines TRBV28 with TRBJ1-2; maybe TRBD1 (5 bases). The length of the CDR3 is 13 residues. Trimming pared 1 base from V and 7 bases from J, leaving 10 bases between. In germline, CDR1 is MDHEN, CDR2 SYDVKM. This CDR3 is CASSLFDSPGYTF. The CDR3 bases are TGTGCCAGCAGTTTATTTGACAGTCCTGGCTACACCTTC.

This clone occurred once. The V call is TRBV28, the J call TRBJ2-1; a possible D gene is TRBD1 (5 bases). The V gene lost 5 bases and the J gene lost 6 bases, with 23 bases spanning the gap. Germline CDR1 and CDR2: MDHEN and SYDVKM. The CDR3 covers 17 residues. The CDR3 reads CASSTPSLGVFGNEQFF. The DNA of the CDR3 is TGTGCCAGCAGTACTCCCTCGTTAGGGGTTTTTGGCAATGAGCAGTTCTTC.

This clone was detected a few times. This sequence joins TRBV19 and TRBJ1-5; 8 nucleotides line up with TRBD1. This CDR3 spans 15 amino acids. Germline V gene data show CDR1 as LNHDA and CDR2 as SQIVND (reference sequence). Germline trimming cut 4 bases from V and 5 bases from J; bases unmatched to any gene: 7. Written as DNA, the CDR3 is TGTGCCAGTAGTAAGGACAGGGACGGGGATCAGCCCCAGCATTTT. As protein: CASSKDRDGDQPQHF.